This T cell receptor (beta chain) was documented in a study of CD8+ T cells in alopecia areata. Looking at the study overall: For 6 to 18 months, tofacitinib was taken, and 6 months off drug followed.

Germline V gives CDR1 MNHEY, CDR2 SVGAGI. The CDR3 length is 15 residues. Trimming at V came to 5 bases and at J to 5 bases, leaving 11 bases not matched to a gene. Study-wide results and caveats: Relative to normal scalp, lesional scalp, especially alopecia totalis/universalis, showed higher clonality. Tofacitinib delivered significant drops in scalp clonality and in expanded CD8+ clones among the top 100.

Following RNA extraction, reverse transcription yielded cDNA that acted as the sequencing template. Sequencing used immunoSEQ multiplex PCR; TCRdb keeps in-frame clones, though not all of them. Among 90,000 to 100,000 clones listed, 60% to 65% were seen once. This sample's treatment: oral pan-JAK inhibitor, 5-10 mg twice daily. Collection of lesional scalp punch biopsies and peripheral blood was performed in alopecia areata patients. Note on this clone: The antigen is unknown.

The input for sequencing was CD8+ T cells sorted from blood, taken at week 4, from a patient treated with tofacitinib. The V gene is TRBV6-5, the J gene TRBJ1-1; 7 positions agree with TRBD1. The origin of this receptor is a human donor with alopecia areata. The CDR3: CASSRTGAVRTEAFF. CDR3 DNA: TGTGCCAGCAGTAGAACAGGGGCGGTGAGAACTGAAGCTTTCTTT.